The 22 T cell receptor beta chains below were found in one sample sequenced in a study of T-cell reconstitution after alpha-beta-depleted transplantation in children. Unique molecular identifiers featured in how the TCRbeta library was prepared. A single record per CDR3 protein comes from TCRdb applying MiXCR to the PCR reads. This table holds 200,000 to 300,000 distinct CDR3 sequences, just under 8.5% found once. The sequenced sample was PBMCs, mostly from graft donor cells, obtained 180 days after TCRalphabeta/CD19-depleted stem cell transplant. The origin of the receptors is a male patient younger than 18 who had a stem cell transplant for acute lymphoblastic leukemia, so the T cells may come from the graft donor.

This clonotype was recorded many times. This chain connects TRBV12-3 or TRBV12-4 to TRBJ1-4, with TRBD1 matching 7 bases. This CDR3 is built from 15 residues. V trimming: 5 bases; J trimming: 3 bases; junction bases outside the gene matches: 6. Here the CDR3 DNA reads TGTGCCAGCAGTCCCATACAGGGGTCTAATGAAAAACTGTTTTTT. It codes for CASSPIQGSNEKLFF.

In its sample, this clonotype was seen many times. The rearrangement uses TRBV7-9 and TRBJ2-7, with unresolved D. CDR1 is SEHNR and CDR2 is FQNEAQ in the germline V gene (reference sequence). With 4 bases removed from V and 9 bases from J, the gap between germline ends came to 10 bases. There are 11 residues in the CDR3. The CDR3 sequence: CASSSQTRQYF. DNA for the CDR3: TGTGCCAGCAGCTCCCAAACGAGGCAGTACTTC.

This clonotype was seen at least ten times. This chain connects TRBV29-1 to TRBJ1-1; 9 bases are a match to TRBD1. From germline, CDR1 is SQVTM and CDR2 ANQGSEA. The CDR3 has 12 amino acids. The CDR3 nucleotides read TGCAGTTACAGGGGGCCGGGCACTGAAGCTTTCTTT. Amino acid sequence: CSYRGPGTEAFF. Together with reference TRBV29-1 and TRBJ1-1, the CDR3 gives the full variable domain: SAVISQKPSRDICQRGTSLTIQCQVDSQVTMMFWYRQQPGQSLTLIATANQGSEATYESGFVIDKFPISRPNLTFSTLTVSNMSPEDSSIYLCSYRGPGTEAFFGQGTRLTVV.

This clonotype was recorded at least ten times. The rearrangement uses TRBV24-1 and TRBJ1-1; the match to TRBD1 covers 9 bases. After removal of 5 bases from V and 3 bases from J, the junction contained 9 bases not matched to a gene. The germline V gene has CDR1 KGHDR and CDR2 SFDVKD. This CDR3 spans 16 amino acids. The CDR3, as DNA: TGTGCCACCAGTGCCTCTCACAGGGGGCGCGACACTGAAGCTTTCTTT. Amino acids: CATSASHRGRDTEAFF.

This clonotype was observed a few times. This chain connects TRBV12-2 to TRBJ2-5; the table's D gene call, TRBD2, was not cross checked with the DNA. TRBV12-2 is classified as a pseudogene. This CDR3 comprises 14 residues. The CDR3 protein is CASRLETREETQYF. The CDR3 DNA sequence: TGTGCAAGTCGCTTAGAGACTAGAGAAGAGACCCAGTACTTC.

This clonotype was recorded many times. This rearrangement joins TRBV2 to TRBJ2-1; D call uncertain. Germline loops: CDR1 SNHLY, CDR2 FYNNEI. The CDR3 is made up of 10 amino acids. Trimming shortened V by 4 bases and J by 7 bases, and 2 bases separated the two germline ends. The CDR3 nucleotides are TGTGCCAGCAGTGCTAATGAGCAGTTCTTC. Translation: CASSANEQFF.

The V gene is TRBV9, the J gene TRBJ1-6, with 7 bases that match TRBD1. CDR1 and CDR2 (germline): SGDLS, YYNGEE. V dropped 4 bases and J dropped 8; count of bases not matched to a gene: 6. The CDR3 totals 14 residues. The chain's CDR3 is CASSNTGVHSPLHF. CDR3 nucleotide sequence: TGTGCCAGCAGCAATACAGGGGTGCATTCACCCCTCCACTTT.

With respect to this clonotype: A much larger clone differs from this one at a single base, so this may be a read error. This CDR3 is CTSSRAGTDNTGELFF. The CDR3 DNA is TGTACCAGCAGCCGTGCCGGGACAGATAACACCGGGGAGCTGTTTTTT. This chain joins TRBV5-5 and TRBJ2-2, with 7 positions matching TRBD1. The CDR3 extends over 16 amino acids. Germline CDR1 reads SGHKS; CDR2 reads YYEKEE (reference sequence).

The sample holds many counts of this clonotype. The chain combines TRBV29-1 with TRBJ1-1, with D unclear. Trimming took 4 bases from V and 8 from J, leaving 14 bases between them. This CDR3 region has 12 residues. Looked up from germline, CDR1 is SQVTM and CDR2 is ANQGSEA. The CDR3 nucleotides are TGCAGCGTTGGAGACTGGGCACTGGAAGCTTTCTTT. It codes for CSVGDWALEAFF.

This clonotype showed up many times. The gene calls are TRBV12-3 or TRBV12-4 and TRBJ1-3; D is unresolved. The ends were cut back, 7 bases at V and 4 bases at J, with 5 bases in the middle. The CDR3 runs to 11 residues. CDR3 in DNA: TGTGCCAGCACATGGGGAAACACCATATATTTT. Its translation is CASTWGNTIYF.

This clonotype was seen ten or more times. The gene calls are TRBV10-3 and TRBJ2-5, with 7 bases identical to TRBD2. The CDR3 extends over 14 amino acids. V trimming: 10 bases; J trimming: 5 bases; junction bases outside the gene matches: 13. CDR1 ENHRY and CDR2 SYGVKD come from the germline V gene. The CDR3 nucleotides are TGTGCCACGTCCTTGGGACTAAACACCGAGACCCAGTACTTC. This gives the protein CATSLGLNTETQYF.

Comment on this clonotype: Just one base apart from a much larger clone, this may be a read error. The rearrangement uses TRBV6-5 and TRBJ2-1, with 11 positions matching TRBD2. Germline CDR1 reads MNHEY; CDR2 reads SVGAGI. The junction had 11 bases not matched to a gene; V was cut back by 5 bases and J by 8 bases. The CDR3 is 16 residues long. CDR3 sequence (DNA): TGTGCCAGCAGTCACCGCCAACTAGCGGGAGTCTATGAGCAGTTCTTC. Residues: CASSHRQLAGVYEQFF.

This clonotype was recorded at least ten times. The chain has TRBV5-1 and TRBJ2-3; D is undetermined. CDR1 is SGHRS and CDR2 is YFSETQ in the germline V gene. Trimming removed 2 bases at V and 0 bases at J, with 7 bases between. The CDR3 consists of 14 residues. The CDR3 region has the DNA TGCGCCAGCAGCTTACGATATAGCACAGATACGCAGTATTTT. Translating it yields CASSLRYSTDTQYF.

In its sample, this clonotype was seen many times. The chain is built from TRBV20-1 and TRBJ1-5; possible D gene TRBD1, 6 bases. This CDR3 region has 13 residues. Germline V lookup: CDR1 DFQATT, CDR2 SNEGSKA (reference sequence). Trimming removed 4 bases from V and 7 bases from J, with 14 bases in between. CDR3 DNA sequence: TGCAGTGCTACGGACGGGGGGGCACAGCCCCAGCATTTT. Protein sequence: CSATDGGAQPQHF.

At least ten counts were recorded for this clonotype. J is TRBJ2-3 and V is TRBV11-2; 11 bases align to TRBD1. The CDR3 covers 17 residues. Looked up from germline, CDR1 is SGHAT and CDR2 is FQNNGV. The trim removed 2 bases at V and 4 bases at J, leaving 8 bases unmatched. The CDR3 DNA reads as TGTGCCAGCAGCTTATCCCCCGGGGGACAGGGGGCAGATACGCAGTATTTT. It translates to CASSLSPGGQGADTQYF.

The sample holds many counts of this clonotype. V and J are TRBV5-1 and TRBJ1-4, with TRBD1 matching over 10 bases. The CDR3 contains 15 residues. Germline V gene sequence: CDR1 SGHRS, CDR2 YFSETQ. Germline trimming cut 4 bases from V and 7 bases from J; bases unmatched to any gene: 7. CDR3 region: CASSAAGTGVEKLFF. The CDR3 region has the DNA TGCGCCAGCAGCGCCGCCGGGACAGGGGTTGAAAAACTGTTTTTT. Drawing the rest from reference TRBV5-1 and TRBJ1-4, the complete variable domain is KAGVTQTPRYLIKTRGQQVTLSCSPISGHRSVSWYQQTPGQGLQFLFEYFSETQRNKGNFPGRFSGRQFSNSRSEMNVSTLELGDSALYLCASSAAGTGVEKLFFGSGTQLSVL.

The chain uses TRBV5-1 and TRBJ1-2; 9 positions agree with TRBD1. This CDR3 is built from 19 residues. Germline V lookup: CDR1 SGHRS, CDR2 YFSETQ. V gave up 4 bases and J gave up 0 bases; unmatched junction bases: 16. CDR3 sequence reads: CASSARGQGRKPTNYGYTF. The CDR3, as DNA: TGCGCCAGCAGCGCACGGGGACAGGGAAGAAAGCCCACTAACTATGGCTACACCTTC.

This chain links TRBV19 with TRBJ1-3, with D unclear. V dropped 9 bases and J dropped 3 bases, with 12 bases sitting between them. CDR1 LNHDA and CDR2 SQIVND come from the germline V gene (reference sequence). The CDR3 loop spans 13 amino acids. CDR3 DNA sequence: TGTGCCAGCCTGAGGGTCTATGGAAACACCATATATTTT. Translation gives CASLRVYGNTIYF. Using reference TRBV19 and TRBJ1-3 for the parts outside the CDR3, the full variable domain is DGGITQSPKYLFRKEGQNVTLSCEQNLNHDAMYWYRQDPGQGLRLIYYSQIVNDFQKGDIAEGYSVSREKKESFPLTVTSAQKNPTAFYLCASLRVYGNTIYFGEGSWLTVV.

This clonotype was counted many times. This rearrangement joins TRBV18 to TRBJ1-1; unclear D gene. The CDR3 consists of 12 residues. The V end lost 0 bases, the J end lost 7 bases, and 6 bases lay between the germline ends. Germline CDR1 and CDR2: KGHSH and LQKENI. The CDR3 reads CASSPPGIEAFF. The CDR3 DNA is TGTGCCAGCTCACCACCAGGGATTGAAGCTTTCTTT.

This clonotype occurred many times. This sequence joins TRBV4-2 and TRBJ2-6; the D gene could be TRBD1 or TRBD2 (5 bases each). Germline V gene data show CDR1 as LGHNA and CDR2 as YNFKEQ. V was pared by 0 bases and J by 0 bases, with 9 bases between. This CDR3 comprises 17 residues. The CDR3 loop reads CASSQDGTPSGANVLTF. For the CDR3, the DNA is TGTGCCAGCAGCCAAGATGGGACCCCCTCTGGGGCCAACGTCCTGACTTTC.

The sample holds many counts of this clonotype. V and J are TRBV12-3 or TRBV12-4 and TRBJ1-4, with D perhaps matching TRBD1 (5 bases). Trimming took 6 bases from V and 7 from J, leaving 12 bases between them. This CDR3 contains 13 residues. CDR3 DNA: TGTGCCAGCAGCCTCAGGGTGGTTGAAAAACTGTTTTTT. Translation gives CASSLRVVEKLFF.

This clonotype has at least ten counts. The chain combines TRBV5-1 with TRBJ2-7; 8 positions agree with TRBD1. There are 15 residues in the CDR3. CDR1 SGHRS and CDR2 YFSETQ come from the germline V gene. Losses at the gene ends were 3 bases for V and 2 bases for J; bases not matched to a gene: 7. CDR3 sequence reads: CASSSRDRSPYEQYF. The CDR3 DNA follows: TGCGCCAGCAGCTCCCGGGACAGGAGCCCCTACGAGCAGTACTTC.